The present entry profiles one T cell receptor (beta chain) with its context. Its antigen remains unknown. The sample belongs to a study of cytomegalovirus exposure and HLA in healthy donors. Looking at the study overall: An analysis done earlier identified 95 million to 140 million unique TCR beta sequences from approximately 200 million T cells. Study-wide results and limits: Earlier results showed most TCR beta V segments being productive about 90% or about 30% of the time. Reported performance of the classifier showed diagnosis of cytomegalovirus status with high specificity and sensitivity.

Unmatched junction bases numbered 7, after V lost 3 bases and J lost 4 bases. Germline CDR1 is GTSNPN and CDR2 is SVGIG (reference sequence). This CDR3 is built from 14 residues. The PCR was carried out with 60 Vbeta primers and 13 Jbeta primers. Profiling relied on immunoSEQ multiplex PCR, and the TCRdb table lists in-frame clones only, not all of them. The sample carries about 140,000 clones, about 74% recorded once. Sequencing was performed on PBMCs. J is TRBJ2-5 and V is TRBV30; 8 bases fit TRBD2. This sequence was found in a man younger than 45 in good health and CMV-seronegative. The CDR3 nucleotides read TGTGCCTGGAGAGGAGCGGGAGCCTCAGAGACCCAGTACTTC. Protein: CAWRGAGASETQYF.